This entry lists 28 T cell receptor beta chains sequenced from one sample in a study of control samples from healthy donors and cancer patients. Only in-frame clones appear in the TCRdb table, and some are missing; sequencing was by immunoSEQ multiplex PCR. The data hold 150,000 to 200,000 clones, with roughly 90% observed a single time. Input material: blood. The receptors derive from a man younger than 45 in good health.

The rearrangement joins TRBV28 to TRBJ2-1, with D unclear. Germline CDR1 reads MDHEN; CDR2 reads SYDVKM. This CDR3 region has 11 residues. Trimming removed 3 bases from V and 9 bases from J, with 6 bases in between. CDR3 loop: CASSLRGEQFF. The CDR3, as DNA: TGTGCCAGCAGTTTGCGTGGTGAGCAGTTCTTC.

This clone was detected once. The CDR3 is CASSSRQGRVETQYF. As DNA, the CDR3 is TGTGCCAGCAGCTCACGACAGGGCAGGGTCGAGACCCAGTACTTC. This rearrangement joins TRBV7-2 to TRBJ2-5, with 7 positions matching TRBD1. CDR3 length equals 15 residues. Per the germline V gene, CDR1 is SGHTA and CDR2 is FQGNSA. V lost 4 bases and J lost 5; bases outside the gene matches: 10.

The V and J genes are TRBV7-2 and TRBJ1-3, with D unclear. The CDR3 length is 14 residues. V lost 5 bases and J 0 bases, leaving 8 bases between the germline ends. In germline, CDR1 is SGHTA, CDR2 FQGNSA. CDR3 coding DNA: TGTGCCAGCAGCCACGGAGTCTCTGGAAACACCATATATTTT. Translation: CASSHGVSGNTIYF. Drawing the rest from reference TRBV7-2 and TRBJ1-3, the complete variable domain is GAGVSQSPSNKVTEKGKDVELRCDPISGHTALYWYRQSLGQGLEFLIYFQGNSAPDKSGLPSDRFSAERTGGSVSTLTIQRTQQEDSAVYLCASSHGVSGNTIYFGEGSWLTVV.

V and J are TRBV24-1 and TRBJ2-7; perhaps TRBD2 as D (5 bases). Germline CDR1 KGHDR, CDR2 SFDVKD. This CDR3 contains 13 residues. Trimming stripped 3 bases from V and 7 bases from J, with 12 bases between. CDR3 bases: TGTGCCACCAGTGATGAGGGATTAAGGGAGCAGTACTTC. It translates to CATSDEGLREQYF.

This chain joins TRBV5-1 and TRBJ1-1; 7 bases align to TRBD1. The length of the CDR3 is 17 residues. The germline V gene has CDR1 SGHRS and CDR2 YFSETQ. The ends lost 3 bases at V and 7 bases at J; junction bases unmatched: 18. The CDR3 reads CASSSQIDRATKVEAFF. CDR3 DNA sequence: TGCGCCAGCAGCTCACAAATCGACAGGGCTACTAAGGTTGAAGCTTTCTTT. The full variable domain, rest sourced from reference TRBV5-1 and TRBJ1-1, is KAGVTQTPRYLIKTRGQQVTLSCSPISGHRSVSWYQQTPGQGLQFLFEYFSETQRNKGNFPGRFSGRQFSNSRSEMNVSTLELGDSALYLCASSSQIDRATKVEAFFGQGTRLTVV.

The chain links TRBV5-1 to TRBJ2-1, with unresolved D. The CDR3 has 11 residues. Germline V gene lookup returns CDR1 SGHRS and CDR2 YFSETQ. Trimming took off 1 base at V and 10 bases at J, with 6 bases between the two ends. The CDR3 region has the DNA TGCGCCAGCAGCTTGTTAGGGGAGCAGTTCTTC. Amino acid sequence: CASSLLGEQFF.

V is TRBV7-2 and J is TRBJ2-7; D possibly corresponds to TRBD2 (6 bases). The CDR3 runs to 15 residues. V was clipped by 3 bases and J by 4 bases, with 16 bases between them. Per the germline V gene, CDR1 is SGHTA and CDR2 is FQGNSA. CDR3 DNA sequence: TGTGCCAGCAGCTTGGCGGGAAAAGTAGGGTACGAGCAGTACTTC. This translates into CASSLAGKVGYEQYF.

V usage is TRBV3-1 (or the pseudogene TRBV3-2) and J usage is TRBJ2-7; D is ambiguous. Germline V gene sequence: CDR1 LGHDT, CDR2 YNNKEL (reference sequence). The CDR3 runs 13 residues. Trimming cost V 4 bases and J 4 bases, with 11 bases left between them. The CDR3 protein is CASSPTIEYEQYF. CDR3 DNA sequence: TGTGCCAGCAGCCCCACAATAGAGTACGAGCAGTACTTC.

The chain couples TRBV20-1 to TRBJ1-6; no firm D call. This CDR3 spans 11 amino acids. V lost 6 bases, J lost 12 bases, and 12 bases lay in between. The V gene's germline CDR1 is DFQATT and CDR2 SNEGSKA (reference sequence). The CDR3 spells CSAFTKGPLHF. DNA of the CDR3: TGCAGTGCCTTCACAAAGGGACCCCTCCACTTT.

This chain connects TRBV3-1 (or the pseudogene TRBV3-2) to TRBJ2-5, with D perhaps matching TRBD2 (6 bases). The V end was cut by 3 bases, the J end by 7 bases, with 18 bases between. CDR1 is LGHDT and CDR2 is YNNKEL in the germline V gene (reference sequence). The CDR3 spans 15 residues. CDR3 amino acids: CASSQSLGDLGTQYF. The CDR3 DNA reads as TGTGCCAGCAGCCAGAGTCTCGGGGACTTAGGGACCCAGTACTTC.

The chain combines TRBV7-2 with TRBJ2-7; perhaps TRBD2 as D (6 bases). Germline CDR1 and CDR2: SGHTA and FQGNSA. V was clipped by 3 bases and J by 3 bases, with 9 bases between them. This CDR3 has 13 residues. Here the CDR3 reads CASSFPGLYEQYF. DNA of the CDR3: TGTGCCAGCAGCTTTCCGGGACTCTACGAGCAGTACTTC.

V gene TRBV10-2 combines with J gene TRBJ1-2; 8 bases fit TRBD1. The CDR3 extends over 16 amino acids. CDR1 is WSHSY and CDR2 is SAAADI in the germline V gene. V trimming: 0 bases; J trimming: 5 bases; junction bases outside the gene matches: 8. The CDR3 is CASSESETGVSYGYTF. DNA of the CDR3: TGCGCCAGCAGTGAGTCAGAGACAGGGGTTTCTTATGGCTACACCTTC.

Only a few counts were recorded for this clone. The chain is built from TRBV4-2 and TRBJ1-2; weak D call: TRBD1 (6 bases). The germline V gene has CDR1 LGHNA and CDR2 YNFKEQ. With 2 bases removed from V and 8 bases from J, the gap between germline ends came to 15 bases. The CDR3 is 14 residues long. The DNA of the CDR3 is TGTGCCAGCAGCCAATCCGGACAGACGAGAGGCTACACCTTC. This sequence encodes CASSQSGQTRGYTF.

The chain has TRBV29-1 and TRBJ2-2, with a possible D match to TRBD1 (5 bases). Between the trimmed V and J ends, which lost 5 bases and 0 bases, there was a span of 10 bases. CDR1 SQVTM and CDR2 ANQGSEA come from the germline V gene. This CDR3 is built from 14 residues. The CDR3 sequence is CSVNRLPNTGELFF. CDR3 in DNA: TGCAGCGTTAACAGGCTGCCGAACACCGGGGAGCTGTTTTTT.

V and J are TRBV28 and TRBJ1-1; no clear D. The CDR3 spans 12 residues. Germline CDR1 is MDHEN and CDR2 is SYDVKM. V gave up 7 bases and J gave up 8 bases, with 14 bases separating them. DNA of the CDR3: TGTGCCAGCATCCCGAGGAGTCGGGAAGCTTTCTTT. Translating it yields CASIPRSREAFF.

The chain couples TRBV28 to TRBJ2-3; possible D gene TRBD1, 6 bases. CDR1 and CDR2 from the germline V gene are MDHEN and SYDVKM. The CDR3 length is 15 residues. V shed 4 bases and J shed 5 bases, with 16 bases lying between them. The CDR3 loop is CASSSPGATKDTQYF. CDR3 DNA sequence: TGTGCCAGCAGTTCCCCAGGGGCAACAAAAGATACGCAGTATTTT.

CDR3 sequence (DNA): TGTGCCAGCAGCTCCCCGGGACAGGGCACAGATACGCAGTATTTT. Amino acids: CASSSPGQGTDTQYF. V and J are TRBV5-6 and TRBJ2-3, with 8 bases fitting TRBD1. The J segment lost 1 base and the V segment lost 3 bases, leaving 4 bases of the junction unmatched. The CDR3 has 15 residues. The V gene's germline CDR1 is SGHDT and CDR2 YYEEEE.

The rearrangement links TRBV2 to TRBJ1-1; 8 bases match TRBD1. CDR3 length: 13 amino acids. J was trimmed by 4 bases and V by 5 bases; bases with no gene match: 3. Germline CDR1 is SNHLY and CDR2 is FYNNEI. Written as DNA, the CDR3 is TGTGCCAGCAGTTTGGACAGGGCCACTGAAGCTTTCTTT. It encodes CASSLDRATEAFF.

This clone appeared a single time. The V and J genes are TRBV7-6 and TRBJ2-7, with 15 positions matching TRBD2. J was trimmed by 2 bases and V by 5 bases; bases with no gene match: 4. From germline, CDR1 is SGHVS and CDR2 FNYEAQ. CDR3 size: 16 residues. CDR3 sequence (DNA): TGTGCCAGCAGCGTGGGACTAGCGGGGGGCGCCTACGAGCAGTACTTC. Its protein product is CASSVGLAGGAYEQYF.

As DNA, the CDR3 is TGTGCCAGCAGCTTAGATACGTCGGGCAGCCAAGAGACCCAGTACTTC. Translated: CASSLDTSGSQETQYF. The chain uses TRBV13 and TRBJ2-5; D remains ambiguous. Germline CDR1 PRHDT, CDR2 FYEKMQ (reference sequence). V lost 1 base, J lost 1 base, and 13 bases lay in between. This CDR3 comprises 16 residues.

The sample holds one count of this clone. The V and J genes are TRBV7-3 and TRBJ2-1, with 7 bases matching TRBD2. Germline V gives CDR1 SGHTA, CDR2 FQGTGA. There are 15 residues in the CDR3. Trimming took 5 bases from V and 0 from J; bases not matched to a gene: 4. In nucleotides, the CDR3 is TGTGCCAGCAGCCTGGGACTAAACTCCTACAATGAGCAGTTCTTC. This sequence encodes CASSLGLNSYNEQFF.

The rearrangement joins TRBV5-1 to TRBJ2-1, with 8 nucleotides matching TRBD2. Germline lookup yields CDR1 SGHRS and CDR2 YFSETQ. After removal of 0 bases from V and 2 bases from J, the junction contained 4 bases not matched to a gene. The CDR3 runs to 16 residues. This chain's CDR3 is CASSLGLAIPYNEQFF. In DNA, the CDR3 is TGCGCCAGCAGCTTGGGACTAGCGATCCCCTACAATGAGCAGTTCTTC.

As DNA, the CDR3 is TGTGCCAGCAGCGATCCGGGACAGGGTCTGATGTGGACTAATGAAAAACTGTTTTTT. This codes for CASSDPGQGLMWTNEKLFF. The genes are TRBV28 and TRBJ1-4; TRBD1 matches 9 bases. In germline, CDR1 is MDHEN, CDR2 SYDVKM. The ends lost 6 bases at V and 2 bases at J; junction bases unmatched: 16. This CDR3 comprises 19 residues.

The chain joins TRBV20-1 to TRBJ2-5; D is perhaps TRBD1 (5 bases). The CDR3 sequence is 16 residues long. V lost 3 bases and J lost 5, with 22 bases in between. Germline V gene data show CDR1 as DFQATT and CDR2 as SNEGSKA (reference sequence). The DNA for the CDR3 is TGCAGTGCTAGTCACGCAGCATGGGGCTTCGGGGAGACCCAGTACTTC. The encoded protein is CSASHAAWGFGETQYF.

The chain carries TRBV24-1 and TRBJ2-3; D unclear. CDR1 KGHDR and CDR2 SFDVKD come from the germline V gene. This CDR3 region has 16 residues. Trimming shortened V by 6 bases and J by 6 bases, and 21 bases separated the two germline ends. The CDR3 nucleotides are TGTGCCACCAGTTCCGTGATAGGGAAAGAGCGCGATACGCAGTATTTT. It is translated as CATSSVIGKERDTQYF.

The rearrangement uses TRBV7-9 and TRBJ1-1; no clear D. Germline lookup yields CDR1 SEHNR and CDR2 FQNEAQ (reference sequence). V lost 5 bases and J lost 1, with 8 bases in between. This CDR3 is built from 13 residues. The CDR3 region is CASSKDTNTEAFF. CDR3 DNA sequence: TGTGCCAGCAGCAAAGATACGAACACTGAAGCTTTCTTT. Variable domain in full (rest from reference TRBV7-9 and TRBJ1-1): DTGVSQNPRHKITKRGQNVTFRCDPISEHNRLYWYRQTLGQGPEFLTYFQNEAQLEKSRLLSDRFSAERPKGSFSTLEIQRTEQGDSAMYLCASSKDTNTEAFFGQGTRLTVV.

The rearrangement links TRBV15 to TRBJ2-7, with D possibly called TRBD1 or TRBD2 (7 bases each). The germline gives CDR1 LNHNV, CDR2 YYDKDF (reference sequence). Between the trimmed V and J ends, which lost 0 bases and 2 bases, there was a span of 14 bases. This CDR3 has 16 amino acids. CDR3 sequence (DNA): TGTGCCACCAGCAGAGATCGGGCAGGGGGGGCCTACGAGCAGTACTTC. It yields the protein CATSRDRAGGAYEQYF.

V usage is TRBV14 and J usage is TRBJ1-6; D unclear. V lost 1 base to trimming and J lost 15 bases, with 7 bases between them. CDR1 and CDR2 from the germline V gene are SGHDN and FVKESK. This CDR3 region has 11 residues. The CDR3 reads CASSQARILHF. CDR3 in DNA: TGTGCCAGCAGCCAAGCGCGAATCCTCCACTTT.